The clone carrying this TCR delta chain is medium-sized (0.01 to 0.1%) within its sample. Within the sample, other DNA sequences also encode this same CDR3. This sample is part of a study of DNA immune sequencing with unique molecular identifiers. Study-wide context: Fluorescence-activated cell sorting enriched γδ T cells from PBMC.

A 32-plex genomic DNA assay used primers for all 8 TRDV and 4 TRDJ genes. A 12-nucleotide UMI was added during 3 to 4 barcoding PCR cycles before adapter PCR. TCRdb re-called the multiplex PCR reads with CATT. The sample yields 4,800 or so delta-chain clones, approximately 10% seen once. Unmatched junction bases numbered 9, after V lost 0 bases and J lost 2 bases. The length of the CDR3 is 17 residues. Germline CDR1 reads GEAIGNYY; CDR2 reads EKD. This sequence joins TRDV2 and TRDJ1; 9 nucleotides align to TRDD3. Sequencing was done on a sample of gamma-delta T cells enriched from blood buffy coat, or unenriched PBMCs (not recorded which). The source of this sequence is a human donor in good health. The CDR3 reads CACDTILGIRETDKLIF. CDR3 in DNA: TGTGCCTGTGACACCATACTGGGGATACGTGAAACCGATAAACTCATCTTT.